What follows is one TCR beta chain and its context. The data were taken from a study of CD8 T cells in Susac syndrome. There are 12 residues in the CDR3. CDR1 is DFQATT and CDR2 is SNEGSKA in the germline V gene (reference sequence). V was shortened by 5 bases and J by 9 bases, with 17 bases between the two germline ends. High-throughput TCR beta sequencing covered peripheral CD8+ and CD4+ T cells. TEMRA cells were FACS-enriched and CD8+ and CD4+ T cells negatively isolated. Random-hexamer reverse transcription was applied to roughly 0.5 to 1 ug RNA. TCR beta CDR3 was amplified by immunoSEQ multiplex PCR. This amplification extended across 54 Vbeta and 13 Jbeta segments. TCRdb passed the immunoSEQ multiplex PCR reads through MiXCR, listing each CDR3 protein once. The sample has approximately 170,000 distinct CDR3 sequences, 92% seen once.

This chain links TRBV20-1 with TRBJ2-7, with a possible D match to TRBD2 (5 bases). Sequencing used CD4+ T cells from PBMCs. The TCR was taken from a human donor in good health. The CDR3 loop is CSAPVEGIVQYF. The CDR3 nucleotides read TGCAGTGCTCCTGTAGAGGGTATCGTGCAGTACTTC.